This TCR beta chain was documented in a study of T cells in Graves' hyperthyroidism and ophthalmopathy. The CDR3 regions of TCR beta were amplified from RNA transcripts. The TCR CDR3 was amplified in a first-round RT-PCR using the HTBI primer set. From the multiplex PCR reads, TCRdb called clonotypes with MiXCR, one entry per CDR3 protein. This sample carries a few hundred thousand distinct CDR3 sequences, more than 12% of them seen once, and the ten largest clones take around a third. Fresh peripheral blood, roughly 9.8 ml of it, supplied the PBMCs. This clonotype was detected a few times. Its specificity is not known. The study's findings and limits: For ophthalmopathy, model prediction preceded onset by a median roughly 6.2 months. Blood also showed most of the thyroid clonotypes that were expanded above 0.001.

Trimming pared 4 bases from V and 4 bases from J, leaving 22 bases between. The CDR3 is 17 amino acids. Germline CDR1 and CDR2: SGHDT and YYEEEE. What was sequenced was blood. The gene calls are TRBV5-6 and TRBJ2-3, with a weak D call TRBD1 (6 bases). The sequence came from a woman aged 30 to 39 with Graves' hyperthyroidism. The CDR3 protein is CASSPGSTLRGSDTQYF. Here the CDR3 DNA reads TGTGCCAGCAGCCCCGGTAGTACTTTGAGGGGGTCAGATACGCAGTATTTT.